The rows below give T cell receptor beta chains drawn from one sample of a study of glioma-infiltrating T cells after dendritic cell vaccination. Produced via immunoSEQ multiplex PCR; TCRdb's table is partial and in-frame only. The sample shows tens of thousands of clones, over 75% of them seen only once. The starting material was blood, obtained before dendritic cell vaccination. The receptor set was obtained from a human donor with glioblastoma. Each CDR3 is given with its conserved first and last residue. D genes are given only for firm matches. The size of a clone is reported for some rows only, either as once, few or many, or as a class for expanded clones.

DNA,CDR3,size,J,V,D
TGTGCCAGCAGTGTGGACAGAGTCGCGAACACCGGGGAGCTGTTTTTT,CASSVDRVANTGELFF,-,TRBJ2-2,TRBV2,-
TGTGCCAGCAGCCAAGGCAGGCTCGACTATGGCTACACCTTC,CASSQGRLDYGYTF,-,TRBJ1-2,TRBV4-2,-
TGCGCCAGCAGCTTGGAAAACTCAGGTCCCAACACCTTC,CASSLENSGPNTF,-,TRBJ1-2,TRBV5-1,-
TGTGCCAGCAGCTTGGGGGGGGTGACTGAAGCTTTCTTT,CASSLGGVTEAFF,-,TRBJ1-1,TRBV5-6,-
TGTGCCAGCAGTTTTAGTCCAGGGTACGAGCAGTACTTC,CASSFSPGYEQYF,-,TRBJ2-7,TRBV27,-
TGTGCCAGCAGTATACCGGGACAGACATACAATGAGCAGTTCTTC,CASSIPGQTYNEQFF,-,TRBJ2-1,TRBV27,TRBD1
TGTGCTAGCAGCTTAGCGGGGGGAGGAGATGAGCAGTTCTTC,CASSLAGGGDEQFF,-,TRBJ2-1,TRBV7-7,TRBD2
TGCGCCAGCAGCCCGCGACTAGCGGTGGAGACCCAGTACTTC,CASSPRLAVETQYF,-,TRBJ2-5,TRBV4-3,TRBD2
TGTGCCAGCAGTGTCGAGGGAAATGAGCAGTTCTTC,CASSVEGNEQFF,-,TRBJ2-1,TRBV6-5,-
TGCGCCAGCAGCATAACCGGGACAGGGGCCCCCTCCTACGAGCAGTACTTC,CASSITGTGAPSYEQYF,-,TRBJ2-7,TRBV5-1,TRBD1
TGTGCCAGTAGTATCGGGCAGGGGGTTAACGAAAAACTGTTTTTT,CASSIGQGVNEKLFF,once,TRBJ1-4,TRBV19,TRBD1
TGTGCCAGCATGTTCGTTCAGCAGTACTTC,CASMFVQQYF,-,TRBJ2-7,TRBV6-1,-
TGTGCCAGCTCACGACAAGGAGGAGCTGGAAACACCATATATTTT,CASSRQGGAGNTIYF,-,TRBJ1-3,TRBV18,-
TGTGCCAGCAGTGAAGCCAGGGGCTCCACTGAAGCTTTCTTT,CASSEARGSTEAFF,-,TRBJ1-1,TRBV25-1,-
TGCGCCAGCAGCCAGGATACAGGGGCAATCTCTGGAAACACCATATATTTT,CASSQDTGAISGNTIYF,-,TRBJ1-3,TRBV4-3,TRBD1
TGTGCCAGCAGCCAAGATCTACAGGGGGCATACGAGCAGTACTTC,CASSQDLQGAYEQYF,-,TRBJ2-7,TRBV4-2,TRBD1
TGTGCCAGCAGCTCTAGCTGGTACGAGCAGTACTTC,CASSSSWYEQYF,-,TRBJ2-7,TRBV7-9,-
TGTGCCAGCTCACTGACTAGCGGGGGGTCAGATACGCAGTATTTT,CASSLTSGGSDTQYF,-,TRBJ2-3,TRBV18,TRBD2
TGTGCCAGCAGCTTAGGGGGGGTGAACACTGAAGCTTTCTTT,CASSLGGVNTEAFF,-,TRBJ1-1,TRBV7-6,-
TGTGCCAGCAGTGAGGTACCACAGGGGGTAATCGGGGAGCTGTTTTTT,CASSEVPQGVIGELFF,-,TRBJ2-2,TRBV2,TRBD1
TGTGCCAGCTCACCAGGGACAGACTCCTACGAGCAGTACTTC,CASSPGTDSYEQYF,once,TRBJ2-7,TRBV18,TRBD1
TGTGCCAGCAGTGAATTCGAGGGAGAGGGAAGCCTCGGAAACACCATATATTTT,CASSEFEGEGSLGNTIYF,-,TRBJ1-3,TRBV25-1,-
TGTGCCAGTTCGAGCGGTGCTAACTATGGCTACACCTTC,CASSSGANYGYTF,-,TRBJ1-2,TRBV7-9,-
TGTGCCAGCAGTCCTGGGAGGGCTCCTGCCGGGGAGCTGTTTTTT,CASSPGRAPAGELFF,-,TRBJ2-2,TRBV6-5,TRBD2
TGTGCCAGCAGCTTGGAGGGGTGGAACACTGAAGCTTTCTTT,CASSLEGWNTEAFF,-,TRBJ1-1,TRBV7-6,-
TGTGCCAGCAGCCTGCAGGGAATTAGTTACGAGCAGTACTTC,CASSLQGISYEQYF,-,TRBJ2-7,TRBV27,-
TGTGCCAGCAGCTCAGGGGGCGGGAGCTCCTACGAGCAGTACTTC,CASSSGGGSSYEQYF,-,TRBJ2-7,TRBV7-2,-
TGTGCCAGCAGCAAGACAAGCTACGAGCAGTACTTC,CASSKTSYEQYF,-,TRBJ2-7,TRBV7-2,-
TGTGCCAGCAGCCTGGGACTAGCGGGAGACGATGAGCAGTTCTTC,CASSLGLAGDDEQFF,-,TRBJ2-1,TRBV13,TRBD2
TGTGCCAGCAGCCCCGGGAACGTCGGGGAAAAACTGTTTTTT,CASSPGNVGEKLFF,-,TRBJ1-4,TRBV6-6,-
TGTGCCAGCAGCTTAGACTTTACCTACGAGCAGTACTTC,CASSLDFTYEQYF,once,TRBJ2-7,TRBV7-6,-
TGTGCCAGCAGTCGAGACGGACAGGCCCTCTATGGCTACACCTTC,CASSRDGQALYGYTF,-,TRBJ1-2,TRBV6-1,TRBD1
TGCGCCAGCACGGAGCGGGGCAACACCGGGGAGCTGTTTTTT,CASTERGNTGELFF,once,TRBJ2-2,TRBV5-1,TRBD2
TGCGCCAGCAGCTTCGGGGATTATTTTGGGGCCAACGTCCTGACTTTC,CASSFGDYFGANVLTF,-,TRBJ2-6,TRBV5-1,-
TGTGCCAGCAGCTCCCAGATGGGGGGATCCTACAATGAGCAGTTCTTC,CASSSQMGGSYNEQFF,-,TRBJ2-1,TRBV13,-
TGCGCCAGCAGTGAGACAGGGGGGTATGGCTACACCTTC,CASSETGGYGYTF,-,TRBJ1-2,TRBV10-1,TRBD1
TGCAGTGCTAGAGACAGGAATGAGCAGTTCTTC,CSARDRNEQFF,-,TRBJ2-1,TRBV20-1,-
TGCAGCCCGACGACAGTTATGAACACTGAAGCTTTCTTT,CSPTTVMNTEAFF,few,TRBJ1-1,TRBV29-1,-
TGCGCCAGCAGCTTCGGACAGCCCCGCTCTGGGGCCAACGTCCTGACTTTC,CASSFGQPRSGANVLTF,-,TRBJ2-6,TRBV5-1,-
TGTGCCAGCCTGACGGGGGGGCTCATTCATGAGCAGTTCTTC,CASLTGGLIHEQFF,-,TRBJ2-1,TRBV6-1,TRBD2
TGCGCCAGCAGCTTGGGGGGGGCTGGAAACACCATATATTTT,CASSLGGAGNTIYF,-,TRBJ1-3,TRBV5-1,-
TGTGCCAGCAGCTTTTGGTCAGGGATCAGCGCGAACACCGGGGAGCTGTTTTTT,CASSFWSGISANTGELFF,-,TRBJ2-2,TRBV5-6,-
TGTGCCAGCAGCTACCGACAGGGTGTTAATGAAAAACTGTTTTTT,CASSYRQGVNEKLFF,-,TRBJ1-4,TRBV5-6,TRBD1
TGCGCCAGCAGCCACCCCCCAGGGGTACTAGCGGGAGTAACAGATACGCAGTATTTT,CASSHPPGVLAGVTDTQYF,-,TRBJ2-3,TRBV4-1,TRBD2
TGTGCCAGTAGTATAGGCGGAAACCGTCGGGAGACCCAGTACTTC,CASSIGGNRRETQYF,once,TRBJ2-5,TRBV19,-
TGTGCCAGCAGTGACTCGGGTTCAGGCTCCTACAATGAGCAGTTCTTC,CASSDSGSGSYNEQFF,-,TRBJ2-1,TRBV6-4,-